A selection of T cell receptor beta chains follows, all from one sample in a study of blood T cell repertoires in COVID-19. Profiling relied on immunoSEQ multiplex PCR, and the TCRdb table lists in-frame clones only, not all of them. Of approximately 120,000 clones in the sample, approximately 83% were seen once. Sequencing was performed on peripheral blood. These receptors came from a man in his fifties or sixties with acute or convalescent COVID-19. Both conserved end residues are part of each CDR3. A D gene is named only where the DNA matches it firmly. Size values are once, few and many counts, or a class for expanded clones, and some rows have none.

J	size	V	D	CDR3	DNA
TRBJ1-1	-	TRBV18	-	CASSPQTGNTEAFF	TGTGCCAGCTCACCACAGACAGGAAACACTGAAGCTTTCTTT
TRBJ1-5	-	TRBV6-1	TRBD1	CASSEALQGHQPQHF	TGTGCCAGCAGTGAAGCGCTACAGGGGCATCAGCCCCAGCATTTT
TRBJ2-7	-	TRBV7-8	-	CASSLGRVSSYEQYF	TGTGCCAGCAGCTTAGGCAGGGTAAGCTCCTACGAGCAGTACTTC
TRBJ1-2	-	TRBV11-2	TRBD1	CASSLRAGGYGYTF	TGTGCCAGCAGCTTACGGGCAGGGGGATATGGCTACACCTTC
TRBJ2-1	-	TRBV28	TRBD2	CASRGTGTSGIGEQFF	TGTGCCAGCAGGGGTACCGGGACTAGCGGGATAGGTGAGCAGTTCTTC
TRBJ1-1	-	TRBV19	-	CASIPGGAGANTEAFF	TGTGCCAGTATCCCTGGGGGCGCAGGGGCCAACACTGAAGCTTTCTTT
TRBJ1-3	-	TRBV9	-	CASSSSGVGGGNTIYF	TGTGCCAGCAGCTCCTCGGGAGTAGGAGGTGGAAACACCATATATTTT
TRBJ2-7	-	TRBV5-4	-	CASSFGREGSYEQYF	TGTGCCAGCAGCTTTGGCCGGGAAGGGTCCTACGAGCAGTACTTC
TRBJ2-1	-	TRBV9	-	CASSSRGPHNEQFF	TGTGCCAGCAGCTCAAGAGGGCCCCACAATGAGCAGTTCTTC
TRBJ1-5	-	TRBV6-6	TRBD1	CASSQGQGWDQPQHF	TGTGCCAGCAGTCAAGGACAGGGGTGGGATCAGCCCCAGCATTTT
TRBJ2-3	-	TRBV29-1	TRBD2	CSARGGSENTQYF	TGCAGCGCTCGGGGCGGGAGCGAGAATACGCAGTATTTT
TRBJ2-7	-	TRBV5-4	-	CASSAWMATGTYEQYF	TGTGCCAGCAGCGCTTGGATGGCCACCGGGACTTACGAGCAGTACTTC
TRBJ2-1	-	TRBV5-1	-	CASSSDSWRALDEQFF	TGCGCCAGCAGCTCCGACTCGTGGAGGGCCTTAGATGAGCAGTTCTTC
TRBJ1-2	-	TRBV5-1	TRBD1	CASSPSGTGGAFGYTF	TGCGCCAGCAGCCCCTCCGGGACAGGGGGCGCGTTCGGCTACACCTTC
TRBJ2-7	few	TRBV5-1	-	CASSSLPGSEQYF	TGCGCCAGCAGCTCCCTGCCTGGGAGCGAGCAGTACTTC
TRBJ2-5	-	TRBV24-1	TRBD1	CATRTYRGFMEETQYF	TGTGCCACCCGAACCTACAGGGGTTTCATGGAAGAGACCCAGTACTTC
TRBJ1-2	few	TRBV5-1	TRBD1	CASSLEGTVNYGYTF	TGCGCCAGCAGCCTGGAAGGGACAGTCAACTATGGCTACACCTTC
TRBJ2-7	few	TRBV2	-	CASSPDNPEQYF	TGTGCCAGCAGTCCGGACAACCCCGAGCAGTACTTC
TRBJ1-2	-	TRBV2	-	CASSEAGLGYTF	TGTGCCAGCAGTGAAGCCGGGTTGGGCTACACCTTC
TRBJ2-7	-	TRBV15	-	CATRPRTDTYEQYF	TGTGCCACCAGACCCAGGACTGATACCTACGAGCAGTACTTC
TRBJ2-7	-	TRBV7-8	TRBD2	CASSAGGGVLAVSYEQYF	TGTGCCAGCAGCGCCGGAGGAGGGGTACTAGCGGTCTCCTACGAGCAGTACTTC
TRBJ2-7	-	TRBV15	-	CATSRDYGAGEQYF	TGTGCCACCAGCAGAGATTATGGGGCCGGCGAGCAGTACTTC
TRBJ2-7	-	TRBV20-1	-	CSASFPYSYEQYF	TGCAGTGCTAGTTTTCCGTACTCCTACGAGCAGTACTTC
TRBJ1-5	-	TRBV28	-	CASSFPDRINQPQHF	TGTGCCAGCAGTTTCCCAGACAGGATCAATCAGCCCCAGCATTTT
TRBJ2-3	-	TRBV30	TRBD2	CAWSVIPRLAGTGDTQYF	TGTGCCTGGAGTGTAATTCCCCGGCTAGCGGGGACCGGAGATACGCAGTATTTT